This TCR beta chain is from a study of untreated major depressive disorder. This clone has more than one count but fewer than ten. Its antigen is currently unknown. General study results and limits: A comparatively small sample limits the generalizability of these findings.

Clones were read by immunoSEQ multiplex PCR, and TCRdb kept only the in-frame ones, dropping some. The profile shows more than 15,000 clones, roughly 90% of them singletons. The receptor was isolated from a middle-aged woman with major depressive disorder. Sequenced: CD4+ T cells from PBMCs.

CDR3 nucleotides: TGTGCCAGCAGCTTAGGGACAGGAGTTCAGCCCCAGCATTTT. As protein: CASSLGTGVQPQHF. The chain employs TRBV5-4 and TRBJ1-5, with 8 bases that match TRBD1. Germline trimming cut 2 bases from V and 6 bases from J; bases unmatched to any gene: 4. CDR3 size: 14 residues. Germline V gene data show CDR1 as SGHNT and CDR2 as YYREEE (reference sequence).